The rows below give T cell receptor beta chains drawn from one sample of a study of CD8+ T cells in alopecia areata. Data came from immunoSEQ multiplex PCR; TCRdb stores just in-frame clones and leaves some out. Of about 110,000 clones in the sample, roughly 64% were seen once. Specimen: CD8+ T cells sorted from blood. The receptors were sampled from a human donor in good health. CDR3s include the opening cysteine and the closing phenylalanine or tryptophan. D genes are given only for firm matches. A row's size may be missing; if present it is once, few, many or a size class.

size,J,length,D,V,CDR3,DNA
.,TRBJ1-2,14,TRBD1,TRBV18,CASSRITGVYGYTF,TGTGCCAGCTCCAGGATTACAGGGGTCTATGGCTACACCTTC
.,TRBJ2-7,16,.,TRBV4-3,CASSQGIWSGTNEQYF,TGCGCCAGCAGCCAAGGTATCTGGTCGGGGACGAACGAGCAGTACTTC
.,TRBJ1-2,13,.,TRBV7-2,CASSTGRGYGYTF,TGTGCCAGCAGCACCGGGAGGGGCTATGGCTACACCTTC
.,TRBJ1-1,15,TRBD1,TRBV19,CASSLGTGMNTEAFF,TGTGCCAGTAGCCTAGGGACAGGGATGAACACTGAAGCTTTCTTT
.,TRBJ2-5,13,.,TRBV7-9,CASSPDLRETQYF,TGTGCCAGCAGCCCCGACTTACGAGAGACCCAGTACTTC
few,TRBJ1-2,12,.,TRBV13,CASSLPQGGYTF,TGTGCCAGCAGCTTACCGCAGGGGGGCTACACCTTC
.,TRBJ1-5,14,.,TRBV7-9,CASSVGRSNQPQHF,TGTGCCAGCAGCGTAGGACGGAGCAATCAGCCCCAGCATTTT
.,TRBJ2-2,17,TRBD1,TRBV13,CASSRGQGRPFPGELFF,TGTGCCAGCAGCCGTGGACAGGGCCGGCCGTTCCCCGGGGAGCTGTTTTTT
.,TRBJ2-7,15,TRBD1,TRBV7-9,CASSLAPGQGVEQYF,TGTGCCAGCAGCTTAGCTCCGGGACAGGGCGTCGAGCAGTACTTC
.,TRBJ2-5,15,.,TRBV6-5,CASSILGGARETQYF,TGTGCCAGCAGTATCTTAGGGGGGGCTCGGGAGACCCAGTACTTC
.,TRBJ2-2,16,.,TRBV19,CASSFNAGWGTGELFF,TGTGCCAGTAGTTTCAATGCGGGGTGGGGAACCGGGGAGCTGTTTTTT
.,TRBJ2-5,11,.,TRBV29-1,CSIDLWGSQYF,TGCAGCATTGACCTATGGGGGTCCCAGTACTTC
.,TRBJ1-2,13,.,TRBV30,CAWSVDRRSGYTF,TGTGCCTGGAGCGTAGACCGAAGAAGCGGCTACACCTTC
.,TRBJ1-1,15,.,TRBV6-6,CASSYDVRAPNGAFF,TGTGCCAGCAGTTACGATGTGCGGGCTCCCAATGGGGCTTTCTTT
.,TRBJ1-2,11,.,TRBV29-1,CSVPEKNSYTF,TGCAGCGTTCCCGAAAAGAACAGCTACACCTTC
once,TRBJ1-2,13,.,TRBV29-1,CSGKVEGQDGYTF,TGCAGCGGGAAAGTCGAGGGTCAAGATGGCTACACCTTC
.,TRBJ1-2,18,.,TRBV4-1,CASSSRRKIAGANYGYTF,TGCGCCAGCAGCTCAAGAAGAAAGATTGCGGGAGCAAACTATGGCTACACCTTC
.,TRBJ1-5,12,.,TRBV28,CASTYSNQPQHF,TGTGCCAGCACATATAGCAATCAGCCCCAGCATTTT
.,TRBJ1-1,12,.,TRBV11-2,CASAQVLTEAFF,TGTGCCAGCGCCCAGGTCCTGACTGAAGCTTTCTTT
.,TRBJ2-5,16,TRBD2,TRBV5-6,CASSYPPGTSMETQYF,TGTGCCAGCAGCTACCCCCCCGGGACTAGCATGGAGACCCAGTACTTC
few,TRBJ2-1,14,TRBD2,TRBV30,CAWSSGGNYNEQFF,TGTGCCTGGAGTAGCGGGGGGAACTACAATGAGCAGTTCTTC
.,TRBJ1-6,10,.,TRBV19,CATSGPPLHF,TGTGCCACTTCAGGCCCACCCCTCCACTTT
.,TRBJ2-3,14,.,TRBV15,CATSREGNTDTQYF,TGTGCCACCAGCAGAGAAGGGAACACAGATACGCAGTATTTT
.,TRBJ1-1,15,.,TRBV13,CASKDSLKMNTEAFF,TGTGCCAGCAAGGACAGCTTAAAGATGAACACTGAAGCTTTCTTT
.,TRBJ1-2,13,.,TRBV30,CAWSVSTVYGYTF,TGTGCCTGGAGTGTAAGCACAGTCTATGGCTACACCTTC
.,TRBJ1-2,12,.,TRBV9,CASSSGQYGYTF,TGTGCCAGCAGCTCTGGACAATATGGCTACACCTTC
.,TRBJ1-1,13,.,TRBV27,CASSYGGFAEAFF,TGTGCCAGCAGCTACGGAGGATTCGCTGAAGCTTTCTTT
.,TRBJ2-1,15,TRBD2,TRBV9,CASSVGSASGDEQFF,TGTGCCAGCAGCGTAGGATCGGCTAGCGGGGATGAGCAGTTCTTC
once,TRBJ2-7,17,TRBD1,TRBV6-1,CASSASAGTGASYEQYF,TGTGCCAGCAGTGCCTCGGCCGGGACAGGGGCGTCCTACGAGCAGTACTTC
.,TRBJ2-4,13,TRBD1,TRBV13,CASSDRQGNIQYF,TGTGCCAGCAGCGACCGACAGGGGAACATTCAGTACTTC
once,TRBJ1-1,12,.,TRBV29-1,CSPRGVNTEAFF,TGCAGCCCTCGGGGCGTCAACACTGAAGCTTTCTTT
once,TRBJ1-6,17,.,TRBV4-3,CASSQVTGASYNSPLHF,TGCGCCAGCAGCCAAGTTACGGGGGCGTCCTATAATTCACCCCTCCACTTT
.,TRBJ2-7,12,.,TRBV30,CAWIQDSYEQCF,TGTGCCTGGATTCAGGACAGCTACGAGCAGTGCTTC
.,TRBJ2-1,17,TRBD2,TRBV4-3,CASSQEFASGGVNEQFF,TGCGCCAGCAGCCAAGAGTTCGCTAGCGGGGGAGTCAATGAGCAGTTCTTC
few,TRBJ2-1,15,TRBD1,TRBV4-1,CASSQPGQGYNEQFF,TGCGCCAGCAGCCAACCGGGACAGGGCTACAATGAGCAGTTCTTC
.,TRBJ2-3,15,TRBD1,TRBV11-2,CASLGGTGGTDTQYF,TGTGCCAGCCTCGGGGGGACAGGGGGCACAGATACGCAGTATTTT
once,TRBJ2-3,16,.,TRBV7-6,CASSLPAGSPTDTQYF,TGTGCCAGCAGCTTACCAGCAGGGTCCCCCACAGATACGCAGTATTTT
.,TRBJ1-4,15,.,TRBV7-9,CASSSERSTNEKLFF,TGTGCCAGCAGCTCGGAGAGATCAACTAATGAAAAACTGTTTTTT
.,TRBJ1-1,15,TRBD1,TRBV25-1,CASKGAGFMNTEAFF,TGTGCCAGTAAGGGGGCAGGGTTCATGAACACTGAAGCTTTCTTT
.,TRBJ2-5,15,TRBD2,TRBV29-1,CSVEAGAGGIETQYF,TGCAGCGTTGAGGCTGGGGCGGGGGGCATAGAGACCCAGTACTTC
.,TRBJ2-1,16,.,TRBV5-6,CASSLAERGKYNEQFF,TGTGCCAGCAGCTTGGCCGAGCGAGGGAAATACAATGAGCAGTTCTTC
.,TRBJ1-2,14,.,TRBV6-1,CASSLWGGGYGYTF,TGTGCCAGCAGTTTATGGGGAGGGGGCTATGGCTACACCTTC
few,TRBJ2-1,12,.,TRBV6-5,CASRSGYNEQFF,TGTGCCAGCCGGTCCGGCTACAATGAGCAGTTCTTC
.,TRBJ2-3,16,TRBD2,TRBV29-1,CSVEGGTSENSDTQYF,TGCAGCGTTGAAGGTGGGACTAGTGAAAATTCAGATACGCAGTATTTT
.,TRBJ2-2,16,TRBD1,TRBV15,CATSRGGQGISRELFF,TGTGCCACCAGCAGAGGGGGACAGGGAATCTCTAGGGAGCTGTTTTTT
.,TRBJ1-5,13,.,TRBV28,CASSHLQGQPQHF,TGTGCCAGCAGCCACCTCCAGGGTCAGCCCCAGCATTTT
.,TRBJ2-3,15,TRBD2,TRBV5-1,CASSLDGGARDTQYF,TGCGCCAGCAGCTTGGACGGGGGGGCTAGAGATACGCAGTATTTT
few,TRBJ1-3,14,.,TRBV6-6,CASSLAGAGNTIYF,TGTGCCAGCAGTTTAGCAGGGGCTGGAAACACCATATATTTT
.,TRBJ2-1,12,.,TRBV25-1,CASSESNYEQFF,TGTGCCAGCAGTGAATCCAACTATGAGCAGTTCTTC
.,TRBJ1-6,14,.,TRBV7-8,CASSNRVLGSPLHF,TGTGCCAGCAGTAACAGGGTTTTGGGTTCACCCCTCCACTTT
.,TRBJ2-3,13,TRBD1,TRBV5-6,CASSYGTESTQYF,TGTGCCAGCAGCTACGGGACAGAGAGTACGCAGTATTTT
.,TRBJ1-2,17,.,TRBV4-1,CASSQSTAGRGDYGYTF,TGCGCCAGCAGCCAATCGACTGCGGGCAGGGGAGACTATGGCTACACCTTC
few,TRBJ1-1,14,.,TRBV7-2,CASSPVGGSTEAFF,TGTGCCAGCAGCCCTGTGGGGGGGAGCACTGAAGCTTTCTTT
few,TRBJ1-2,14,.,TRBV6-5,CASRDGPLQYGYTF,TGTGCCAGCAGAGACGGACCACTACAATATGGCTACACCTTC
.,TRBJ2-3,13,.,TRBV6-5,CASSQGSTDTQYF,TGTGCCAGCAGCCAGGGGAGCACAGATACGCAGTATTTT
.,TRBJ1-1,15,.,TRBV15,CATSRDAGRATEAFF,TGTGCCACCAGCAGGGACGCCGGGCGGGCCACTGAAGCTTTCTTT
.,TRBJ1-1,13,.,TRBV19,CASSIAGYTEAFF,TGTGCCAGTAGTATAGCGGGGTACACTGAAGCTTTCTTT
few,TRBJ1-5,13,.,TRBV29-1,CSVGHGFNQPQHF,TGCAGCGTTGGTCACGGATTCAATCAGCCCCAGCATTTT
few,TRBJ2-7,12,.,TRBV13,CASSHKGRAQYF,TGTGCCAGCAGCCATAAGGGTCGGGCGCAGTACTTC